This TCR beta chain was documented in a study of blood T cells in healthy people across ages. Whole-study results and caveats: Strongly correlated with naive T cell percentage was TCR beta diversity.

This CDR3 comprises 16 residues. Germline loops: CDR1 MDHEN, CDR2 SYDVKM. The second PCR ran about 6 to 11 cycles with a sample-barcoded 5' primer and J-beta primers. TCRdb re-derived calls from the 5' RACE reads in MiXCR, one entry per CDR3 protein. The sample yields around 800,000 distinct CDR3 sequences, 20% to 30% seen once. This clonotype has more than one count but fewer than ten. The target antigen is unknown. Each sample used at least 6.5 million PBMCs. The same sample was also used in a study of T cells of mothers and their children. From that second work: Extraction yielded RNA that went, in full, into cDNA synthesis at around 1.4 ug per 15 ul. Related mother-child pairs showed slightly higher but non-significant overlap than unrelated pairs.

Sequencing was done on a sample of blood. The sequence was collected from a boy younger than 18 in good health. V usage is TRBV28 and J usage is TRBJ2-5, with TRBD2 matching 13 bases. The DNA end lines up better with TRBJ2-1; the J call may be wrong. The CDR3 DNA follows: TGTGCCAGCAGTTTCCGGGGACTAGCGGGGTACAATGAGCAGTTCTTC. This translates into CASSFRGLAGYNEQFF.